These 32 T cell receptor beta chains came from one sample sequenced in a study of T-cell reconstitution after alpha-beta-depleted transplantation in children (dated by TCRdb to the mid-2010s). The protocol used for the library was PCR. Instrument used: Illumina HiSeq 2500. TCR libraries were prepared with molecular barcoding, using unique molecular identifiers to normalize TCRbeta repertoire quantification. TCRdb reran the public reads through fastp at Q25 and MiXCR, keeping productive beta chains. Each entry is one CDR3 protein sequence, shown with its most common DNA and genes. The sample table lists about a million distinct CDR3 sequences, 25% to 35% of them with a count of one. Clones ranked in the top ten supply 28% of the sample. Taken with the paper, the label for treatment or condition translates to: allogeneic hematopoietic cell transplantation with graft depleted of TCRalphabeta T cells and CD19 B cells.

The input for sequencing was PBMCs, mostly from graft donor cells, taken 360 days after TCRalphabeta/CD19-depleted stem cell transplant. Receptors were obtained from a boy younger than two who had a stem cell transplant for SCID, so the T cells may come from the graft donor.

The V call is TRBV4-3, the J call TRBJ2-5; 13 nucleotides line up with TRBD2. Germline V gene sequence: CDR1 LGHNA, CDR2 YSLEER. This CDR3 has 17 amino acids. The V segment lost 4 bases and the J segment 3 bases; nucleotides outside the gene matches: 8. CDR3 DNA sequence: TGCGCCAGCAGCCCCGGACTAGCGGGGGCCTCGAAAGAGACCCAGTACTTC. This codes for CASSPGLAGASKETQYF.

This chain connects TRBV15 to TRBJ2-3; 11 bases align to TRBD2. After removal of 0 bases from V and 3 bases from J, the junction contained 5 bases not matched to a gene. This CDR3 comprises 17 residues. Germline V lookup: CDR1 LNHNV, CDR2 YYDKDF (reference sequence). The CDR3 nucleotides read TGTGCCACCAGCAGAGATGGAACTAGCGGGAGTACAGATACGCAGTATTTT. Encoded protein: CATSRDGTSGSTDTQYF.

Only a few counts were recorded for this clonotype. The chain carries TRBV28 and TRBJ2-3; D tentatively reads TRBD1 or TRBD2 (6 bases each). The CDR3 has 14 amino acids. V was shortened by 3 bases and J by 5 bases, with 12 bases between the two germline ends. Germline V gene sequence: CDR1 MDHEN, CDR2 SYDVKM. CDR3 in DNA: TGTGCCAGCAGTTTTAGGGGGGCAGGAGATACGCAGTATTTT. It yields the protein CASSFRGAGDTQYF.

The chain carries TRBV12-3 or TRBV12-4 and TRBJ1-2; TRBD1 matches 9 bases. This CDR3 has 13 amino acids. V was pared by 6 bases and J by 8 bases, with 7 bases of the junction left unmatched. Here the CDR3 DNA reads TGTGCCAGCAGGCAACAGGGGGCGGGCGGCTACACCTTC. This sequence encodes CASRQQGAGGYTF.

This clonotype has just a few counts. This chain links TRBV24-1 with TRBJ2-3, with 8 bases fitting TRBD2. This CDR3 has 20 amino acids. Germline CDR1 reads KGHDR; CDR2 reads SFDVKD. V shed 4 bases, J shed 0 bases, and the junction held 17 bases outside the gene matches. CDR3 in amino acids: CATSDARTQGAGASTDTQYF. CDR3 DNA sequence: TGTGCCACCAGTGACGCCCGAACCCAGGGAGCGGGGGCTAGCACAGATACGCAGTATTTT.

As DNA, the CDR3 is TGTGCCTATAACAATAACCAAGAGACCCAGTACTTC. Translated: CAYNNNQETQYF. The V gene is TRBV30, the J gene TRBJ2-5; no clear D gene. Germline CDR1 is GTSNPN and CDR2 is SVGIG (reference sequence). V gave up 7 bases and J gave up 0 bases, with 9 bases separating them. The CDR3 sequence is 12 residues long.

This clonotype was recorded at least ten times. The CDR3 spells CASSSLAGVEETQYF. CDR3 DNA sequence: TGCGCCAGCAGCTCACTAGCGGGGGTTGAAGAGACCCAGTACTTC. This chain uses TRBV5-1 with TRBJ2-5, with 11 bases aligning to TRBD2. The CDR3 totals 15 residues. With 3 bases clipped from V and 3 bases from J, the junction kept 4 bases outside the gene matches. The germline CDR1 and CDR2 sequences are SGHRS and YFSETQ.

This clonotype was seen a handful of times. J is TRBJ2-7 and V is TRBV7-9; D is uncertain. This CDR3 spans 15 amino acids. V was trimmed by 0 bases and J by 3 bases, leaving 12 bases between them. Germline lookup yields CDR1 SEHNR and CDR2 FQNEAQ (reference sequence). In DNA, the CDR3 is TGTGCCAGCAGCTTAGCGCTCGGGCTCAACTACGAGCAGTACTTC. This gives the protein CASSLALGLNYEQYF.

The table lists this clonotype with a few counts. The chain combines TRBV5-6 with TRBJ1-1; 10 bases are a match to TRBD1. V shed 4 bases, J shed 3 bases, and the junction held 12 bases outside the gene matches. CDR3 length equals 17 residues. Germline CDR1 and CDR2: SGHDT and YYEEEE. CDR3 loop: CASSERLGQGLYTEAFF. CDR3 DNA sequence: TGTGCCAGCAGCGAGAGGTTGGGACAGGGGTTATACACTGAAGCTTTCTTT.

The DNA for the CDR3 is TGCAGTGCTAGCGGACTGAGCTCCTACAATGAGCAGTTCTTC. Amino acids: CSASGLSSYNEQFF. The genes are TRBV20-1 and TRBJ2-1, with D tentatively TRBD2 (5 bases). The CDR3 consists of 14 residues. Trimming took off 3 bases at V and 0 bases at J, with 9 bases between the two ends. Per the germline V gene, CDR1 is DFQATT and CDR2 is SNEGSKA (reference sequence).

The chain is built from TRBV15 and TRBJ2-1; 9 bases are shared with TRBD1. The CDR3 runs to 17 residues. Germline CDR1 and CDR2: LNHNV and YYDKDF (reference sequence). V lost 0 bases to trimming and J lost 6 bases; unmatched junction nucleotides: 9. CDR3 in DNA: TGTGCCACCAGCAGAGATTCACAGGGGGCTCTTGTCAATGAGCAGTTCTTC. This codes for CATSRDSQGALVNEQFF.

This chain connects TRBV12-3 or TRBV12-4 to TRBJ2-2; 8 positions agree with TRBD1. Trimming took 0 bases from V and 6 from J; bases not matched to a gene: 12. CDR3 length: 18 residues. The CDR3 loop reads CASSLARSRGRRAGELFF. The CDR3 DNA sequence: TGTGCCAGCAGTTTAGCTCGGTCCAGGGGGCGCCGAGCCGGGGAGCTGTTTTTT.

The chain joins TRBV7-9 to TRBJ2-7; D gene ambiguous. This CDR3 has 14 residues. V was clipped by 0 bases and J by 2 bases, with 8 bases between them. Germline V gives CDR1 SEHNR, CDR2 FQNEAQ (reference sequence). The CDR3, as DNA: TGTGCCAGCAGCTTAGCGAAGGGCCCCTACGAGCAGTACTTC. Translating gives CASSLAKGPYEQYF.

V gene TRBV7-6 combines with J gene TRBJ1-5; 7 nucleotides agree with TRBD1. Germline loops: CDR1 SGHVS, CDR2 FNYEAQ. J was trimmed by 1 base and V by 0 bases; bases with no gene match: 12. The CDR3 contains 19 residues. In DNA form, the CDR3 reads TGTGCCAGCAGCTTAGCCTCCGGATACAGGGGACTCAGCAATCAGCCCCAGCATTTT. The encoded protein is CASSLASGYRGLSNQPQHF.

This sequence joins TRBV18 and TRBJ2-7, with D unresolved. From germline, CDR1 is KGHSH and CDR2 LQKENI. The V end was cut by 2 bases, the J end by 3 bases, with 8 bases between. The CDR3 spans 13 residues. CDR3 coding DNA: TGTGCCAGCTCACCAGTGGTCGGCTACGAGCAGTACTTC. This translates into CASSPVVGYEQYF. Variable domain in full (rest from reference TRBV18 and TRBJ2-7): NAGVMQNPRHLVRRRGQEARLRCSPMKGHSHVYWYRQLPEEGLKFMVYLQKENIIDESGMPKERFSAEFPKEGPSILRIQQVVRGDSAAYFCASSPVVGYEQYFGPGTRLTVT.

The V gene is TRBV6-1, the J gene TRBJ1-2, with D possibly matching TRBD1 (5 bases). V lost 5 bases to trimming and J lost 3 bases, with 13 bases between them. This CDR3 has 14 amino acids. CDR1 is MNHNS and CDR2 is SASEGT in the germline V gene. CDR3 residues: CASSPLGGDYGYTF. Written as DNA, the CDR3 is TGTGCCAGCAGTCCCCTCGGGGGTGACTATGGCTACACCTTC.

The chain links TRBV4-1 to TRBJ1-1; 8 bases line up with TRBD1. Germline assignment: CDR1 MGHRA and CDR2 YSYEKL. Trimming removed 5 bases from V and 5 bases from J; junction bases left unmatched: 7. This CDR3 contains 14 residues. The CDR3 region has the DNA TGCGCCAGCAGCGTTCCAGGGGGCTGGACTGAAGCTTTCTTT. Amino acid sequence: CASSVPGGWTEAFF.

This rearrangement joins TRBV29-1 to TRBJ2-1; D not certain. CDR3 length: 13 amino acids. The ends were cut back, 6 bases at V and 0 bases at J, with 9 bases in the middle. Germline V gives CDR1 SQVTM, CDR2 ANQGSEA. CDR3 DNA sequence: TGCAGCGTCGTAACAGTCTCCTACAATGAGCAGTTCTTC. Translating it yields CSVVTVSYNEQFF.

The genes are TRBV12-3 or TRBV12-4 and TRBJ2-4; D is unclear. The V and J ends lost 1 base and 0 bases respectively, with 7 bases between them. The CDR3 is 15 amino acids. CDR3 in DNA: TGTGCCAGCAGTTTAGGCCAGATAGCCAAAAACATTCAGTACTTC. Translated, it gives CASSLGQIAKNIQYF.

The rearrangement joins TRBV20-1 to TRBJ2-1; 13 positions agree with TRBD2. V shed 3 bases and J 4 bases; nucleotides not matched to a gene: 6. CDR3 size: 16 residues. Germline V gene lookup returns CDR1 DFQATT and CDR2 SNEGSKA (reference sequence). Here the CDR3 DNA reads TGCAGTGCTAGCAAGACTAGCGGGGGGATTTACAATGAGCAGTTCTTC. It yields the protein CSASKTSGGIYNEQFF.

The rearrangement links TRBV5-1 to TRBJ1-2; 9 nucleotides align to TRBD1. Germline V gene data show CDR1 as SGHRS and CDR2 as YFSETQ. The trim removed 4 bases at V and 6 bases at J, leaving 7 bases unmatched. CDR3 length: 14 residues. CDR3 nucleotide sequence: TGCGCCAGCAGCCTAACCGGACAGGGGAATGGCTACACCTTC. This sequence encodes CASSLTGQGNGYTF.

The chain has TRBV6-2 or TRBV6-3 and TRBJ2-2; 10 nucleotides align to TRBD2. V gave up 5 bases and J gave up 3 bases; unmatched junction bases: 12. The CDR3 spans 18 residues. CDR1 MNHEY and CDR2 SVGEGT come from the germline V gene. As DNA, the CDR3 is TGTGCCAGCAGTCTCTCGAAGCGGGGGGGGCGCCACACCGGGGAGCTGTTTTTT. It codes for CASSLSKRGGRHTGELFF.

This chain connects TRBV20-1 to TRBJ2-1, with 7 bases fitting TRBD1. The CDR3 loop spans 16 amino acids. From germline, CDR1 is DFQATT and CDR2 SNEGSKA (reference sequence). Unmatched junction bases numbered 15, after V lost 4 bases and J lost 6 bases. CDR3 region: CSANFKRQGVFNEQFF. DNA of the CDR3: TGCAGTGCTAATTTTAAGAGGCAGGGGGTATTCAATGAGCAGTTCTTC.

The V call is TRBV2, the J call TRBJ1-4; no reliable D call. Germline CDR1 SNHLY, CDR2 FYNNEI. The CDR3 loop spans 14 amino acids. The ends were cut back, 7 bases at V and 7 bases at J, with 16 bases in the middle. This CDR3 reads CASTPGGKGEKLFF. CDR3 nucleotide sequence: TGTGCCAGCACACCGGGAGGAAAAGGTGAAAAACTGTTTTTT. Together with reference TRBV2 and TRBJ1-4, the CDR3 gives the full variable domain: EPEVTQTPSHQVTQMGQEVILRCVPISNHLYFYWYRQILGQKVEFLVSFYNNEISEKSEIFDDQFSVERPDGSNFTLKIRSTKLEDSAMYFCASTPGGKGEKLFFGSGTQLSVL.

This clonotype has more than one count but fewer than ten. The CDR3 sequence: CSARDRRGGTYETQYF. The DNA for the CDR3 is TGCAGTGCTAGAGATCGGAGGGGGGGCACGTATGAGACCCAGTACTTC. This chain uses TRBV20-1 with TRBJ2-5, with D possibly TRBD2 on 7 matching bases. Trimming took 0 bases from V and 5 from J, leaving 19 bases between them. Germline lookup yields CDR1 DFQATT and CDR2 SNEGSKA (reference sequence). This CDR3 is built from 16 residues.

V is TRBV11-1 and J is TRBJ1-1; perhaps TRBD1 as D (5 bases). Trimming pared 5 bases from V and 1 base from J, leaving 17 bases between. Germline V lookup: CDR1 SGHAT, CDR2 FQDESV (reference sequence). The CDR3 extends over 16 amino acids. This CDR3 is CASSGIGGRTNTEAFF. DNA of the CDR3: TGTGCCAGCAGCGGTATCGGGGGGAGGACGAACACTGAAGCTTTCTTT.

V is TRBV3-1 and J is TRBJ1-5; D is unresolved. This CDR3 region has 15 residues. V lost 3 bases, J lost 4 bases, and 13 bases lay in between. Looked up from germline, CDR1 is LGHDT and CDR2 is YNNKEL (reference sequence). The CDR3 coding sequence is TGTGCCAGCAGCCAGGGCTTGGGCGGGAATCAGCCCCAGCATTTT. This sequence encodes CASSQGLGGNQPQHF.

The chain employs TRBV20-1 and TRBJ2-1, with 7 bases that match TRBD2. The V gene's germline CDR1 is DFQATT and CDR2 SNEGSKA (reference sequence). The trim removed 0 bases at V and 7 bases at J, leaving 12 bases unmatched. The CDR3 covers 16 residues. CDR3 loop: CSARDVFGGGGNEQFF. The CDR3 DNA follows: TGCAGTGCTAGAGATGTATTCGGCGGGGGTGGAAATGAGCAGTTCTTC.

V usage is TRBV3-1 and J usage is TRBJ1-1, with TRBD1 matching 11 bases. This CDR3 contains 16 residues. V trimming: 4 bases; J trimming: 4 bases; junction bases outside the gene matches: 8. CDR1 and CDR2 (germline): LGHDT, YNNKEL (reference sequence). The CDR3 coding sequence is TGTGCCAGCAGCCTGAGGACAGGGGGCGGCGGCACTGAAGCTTTCTTT. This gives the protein CASSLRTGGGGTEAFF.

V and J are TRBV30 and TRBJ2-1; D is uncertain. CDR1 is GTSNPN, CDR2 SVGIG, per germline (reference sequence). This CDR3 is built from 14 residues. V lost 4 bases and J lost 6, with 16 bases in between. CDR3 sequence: CAWTRAVGINEQFF. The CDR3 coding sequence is TGTGCCTGGACTCGGGCCGTTGGCATCAATGAGCAGTTCTTC. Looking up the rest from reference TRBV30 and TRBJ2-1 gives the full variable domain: SQTIHQWPATLVQPVGSPLSLECTVEGTSNPNLYWYRQAAGRGLQLLFYSVGIGQISSEVPQNLSASRPQDRQFILSSKKLLLSDSGFYLCAWTRAVGINEQFFGPGTRLTVL.

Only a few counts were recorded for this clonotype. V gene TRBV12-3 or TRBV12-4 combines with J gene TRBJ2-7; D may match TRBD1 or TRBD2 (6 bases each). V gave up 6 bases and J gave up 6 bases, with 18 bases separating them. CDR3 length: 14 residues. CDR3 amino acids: CASSRQAAGIEQYF. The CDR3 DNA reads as TGTGCCAGCAGCAGACAGGCGGCGGGGATCGAGCAGTACTTC.

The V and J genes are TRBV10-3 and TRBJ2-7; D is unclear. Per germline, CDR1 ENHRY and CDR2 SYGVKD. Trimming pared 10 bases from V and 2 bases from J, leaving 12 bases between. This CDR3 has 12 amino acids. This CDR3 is CATATGTYEQYF. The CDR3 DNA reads TGTGCCACAGCGACTGGTACCTACGAGCAGTACTTC.